The 32 T cell receptor beta chains listed next were all sequenced from one sample in a study of Tregs in tolerant kidney transplant recipients (dated by TCRdb to between 2018 and 2021). Library preparation was by the immunoSEQ multiplex PCR assay. TCRdb carries this immuneACCESS record with in-frame sequences only. Its versions omit some clonotypes, under half of them owing to an unresolved V gene in the studies checked, with the rest unexplained. The sample table lists about 100,000 clones, over 85% of them with a count of one. In total, the top ten clones hold approximately 0.48% of the sample. This specimen's time point label, interpreted: blood sample drawn before combined kidney and bone marrow transplant. This material consisted of CD4+ T cells from blood, taken before the transplant. The source is a human donor who received a combined kidney and bone marrow transplant.

This clone was seen just once. The chain carries TRBV30 and TRBJ2-1; 7 bases fit TRBD2. CDR3 length: 15 amino acids. With V trimmed by 1 base and J by 2 bases, 5 bases remained unmatched. Germline V lookup: CDR1 GTSNPN, CDR2 SVGIG (reference sequence). The CDR3 here is CAWSGVAGTYNEQFF. The CDR3 region has the DNA TGTGCCTGGAGTGGAGTAGCGGGTACCTACAATGAGCAGTTCTTC.

The chain employs TRBV6-1 and TRBJ1-5; weak D call: TRBD1 (6 bases). Germline CDR1 MNHNS, CDR2 SASEGT. V was cut by 3 bases and J by 4 bases, with 16 bases left in between. This CDR3 region has 16 residues. CDR3 sequence reads: CASSDPRQVGNQPQHF. CDR3 nucleotides: TGTGCCAGCAGTGACCCGCGACAGGTTGGAAATCAGCCCCAGCATTTT.

The J gene is TRBJ2-7, the V gene TRBV7-2, with a weak D call TRBD2 (5 bases). CDR1 SGHTA and CDR2 FQGNSA come from the germline V gene. V dropped 2 bases and J dropped 0 bases, with 11 bases sitting between them. CDR3 length equals 15 residues. The CDR3: CASSLIVLASYEQYF. CDR3 DNA sequence: TGTGCCAGCAGCTTAATCGTTCTAGCCTCCTACGAGCAGTACTTC.

The CDR3 region has the DNA TGTGCCAGTAGTAAAGGACAGGGTAGCACTGAAGCTTTCTTT. The encoded protein is CASSKGQGSTEAFF. This chain connects TRBV19 to TRBJ1-1; TRBD1 matches 8 bases. The germline V gene encodes CDR1 LNHDA and CDR2 SQIVND (reference sequence). V was clipped by 4 bases and J by 4 bases; unmatched bases: 5. The CDR3 covers 14 residues.

This chain joins TRBV21-1 and TRBJ1-3; TRBD1, as called in the table, went unchecked against the DNA. TRBV21-1 is annotated as a pseudogene. The CDR3 totals 20 residues. CDR3 amino acids: CASSKGRAGQGWRSGNTIYF. CDR3 coding DNA: TGTGCCAGCAGCAAAGGAAGGGCGGGACAGGGTTGGCGTAGTGGAAACACCATATATTTT.

This clone showed up just once. The CDR3 sequence is CASSMDRAAYEQYF. CDR3 DNA sequence: TGTGCCAGTAGTATGGACAGGGCCGCGTACGAGCAGTACTTC. The V gene is TRBV19, the J gene TRBJ2-7, with 8 bases matching TRBD1. The CDR3 loop spans 14 amino acids. V lost 3 bases and J lost 4; bases outside the gene matches: 5. The germline CDR1 and CDR2 sequences are LNHDA and SQIVND (reference sequence). Together with reference TRBV19 and TRBJ2-7, the CDR3 gives the full variable domain: DGGITQSPKYLFRKEGQNVTLSCEQNLNHDAMYWYRQDPGQGLRLIYYSQIVNDFQKGDIAEGYSVSREKKESFPLTVTSAQKNPTAFYLCASSMDRAAYEQYFGPGTRLTVT.

This clone was picked up one time. The rearrangement uses TRBV6-5 and TRBJ2-3; 8 bases map to TRBD2. CDR3 length: 15 amino acids. V lost 6 bases and J lost 4; bases outside the gene matches: 9. Germline V gene lookup returns CDR1 MNHEY and CDR2 SVGAGI. In DNA form, the CDR3 reads TGTGCCAGCAGCCCCGGGAGGCGGGGGGCAGATACGCAGTATTTT. It yields the protein CASSPGRRGADTQYF.

The chain recombines TRBV4-1 with TRBJ2-7; the D is unclear. Trimming cost V 2 bases and J 6 bases, with 20 bases left between them. From germline, CDR1 is MGHRA and CDR2 YSYEKL. The CDR3 consists of 16 residues. In DNA form, the CDR3 reads TGCGCCAGCAGCCAAAACAGTAATGGTCTCTGGGCCGAGCAGTACTTC. It encodes CASSQNSNGLWAEQYF.

This chain uses TRBV11-3 with TRBJ1-1; D gene unclear. The ends were cut back, 1 base at V and 3 bases at J, with 3 bases in the middle. The germline gives CDR1 SGHNT, CDR2 YENEEA. This CDR3 is 12 amino acids long. The CDR3 DNA reads TGTGCCAGCAGCTTAGCGTACACTGAAGCTTTCTTT. Translating it yields CASSLAYTEAFF. Looking up the rest from reference TRBV11-3 and TRBJ1-1 gives the full variable domain: EAGVVQSPRYKIIEKKQPVAFWCNPISGHNTLYWYLQNLGQGPELLIRYENEEAVDDSQLPKDRFSAERLKGVDSTLKIQPAELGDSAVYLCASSLAYTEAFFGQGTRLTVV.

The rearrangement uses TRBV2 and TRBJ1-1; 7 bases are shared with TRBD1. V lost 6 bases, J lost 8 bases, and 9 bases stayed unmatched. The CDR3 loop spans 13 amino acids. Germline V CDR1 and CDR2: SNHLY, FYNNEI. CDR3 DNA: TGTGCCAGCAGAAGACAGGGTTTATGGGAAGCTTTCTTT. Its translation: CASRRQGLWEAFF.

The CDR3 sequence: CAWGPGGVGTQYF. In nucleotides, the CDR3 is TGTGCCTGGGGACCCGGGGGGGTGGGGACCCAGTACTTC. The chain combines TRBV30 with TRBJ2-5, with 8 bases identical to TRBD2. CDR1 GTSNPN and CDR2 SVGIG come from the germline V gene (reference sequence). V was clipped by 5 bases and J by 7 bases; unmatched bases: 9. This CDR3 comprises 13 residues.

The rearrangement joins TRBV19 to TRBJ1-1, with TRBD1 matching over 8 bases. In germline, CDR1 is LNHDA, CDR2 SQIVND (reference sequence). This CDR3 comprises 15 residues. V was clipped by 4 bases and J by 4 bases; unmatched bases: 8. Here the CDR3 reads CASSTLTGVFTEAFF. CDR3 sequence (DNA): TGTGCCAGTAGTACACTGACAGGGGTGTTCACTGAAGCTTTCTTT.

The genes are TRBV5-1 and TRBJ2-1; possibly TRBD2 for D (6 bases). The CDR3 length is 16 residues. The germline V gene has CDR1 SGHRS and CDR2 YFSETQ. Trimming stripped 0 bases from V and 10 bases from J, with 20 bases between. This chain's CDR3 is CASSLEALRLETEQFF. CDR3 in DNA: TGCGCCAGCAGCTTGGAAGCCTTGAGACTAGAAACAGAGCAGTTCTTC.

The gene calls are TRBV5-1 and TRBJ2-7; TRBD1 aligns across 7 bases. J was trimmed by 7 bases and V by 4 bases; bases with no gene match: 11. Germline V gene lookup returns CDR1 SGHRS and CDR2 YFSETQ. This CDR3 comprises 14 residues. CDR3 coding DNA: TGCGCCAGCAGCACACGGGACAGAACGGGGGAGCAGTACTTC. This encodes CASSTRDRTGEQYF. Supplemented by reference TRBV5-1 and TRBJ2-7, the full variable domain reads KAGVTQTPRYLIKTRGQQVTLSCSPISGHRSVSWYQQTPGQGLQFLFEYFSETQRNKGNFPGRFSGRQFSNSRSEMNVSTLELGDSALYLCASSTRDRTGEQYFGPGTRLTVT.

V usage is TRBV29-1 and J usage is TRBJ1-1, with a tentative D call TRBD1 (6 bases). V lost 8 bases to trimming and J lost 1 base, with 14 bases between them. CDR1 is SQVTM, CDR2 ANQGSEA, per germline. This CDR3 region has 13 residues. CDR3 sequence reads: CSTRKGENTEAFF. The CDR3 DNA reads as TGCAGCACCCGCAAGGGGGAGAACACTGAAGCTTTCTTT. Complete variable domain (other parts from reference TRBV29-1 and TRBJ1-1): SAVISQKPSRDICQRGTSLTIQCQVDSQVTMMFWYRQQPGQSLTLIATANQGSEATYESGFVIDKFPISRPNLTFSTLTVSNMSPEDSSIYLCSTRKGENTEAFFGQGTRLTVV.

The V and J genes are TRBV7-9 and TRBJ1-5, with TRBD1 matching 7 bases. Germline CDR1 SEHNR, CDR2 FQNEAQ (reference sequence). The trim removed 4 bases at V and 1 base at J, leaving 4 bases unmatched. The CDR3 has 15 amino acids. CDR3 in amino acids: CASSSGTVSNQPQHF. CDR3 nucleotide sequence: TGTGCCAGCAGCTCAGGGACAGTAAGCAATCAGCCCCAGCATTTT.

V usage is TRBV5-1 and J usage is TRBJ1-1, with D hard to call. V lost 0 bases and J 3 bases, leaving 6 bases between the germline ends. This CDR3 is 13 amino acids long. CDR1 and CDR2 (germline): SGHRS, YFSETQ. CDR3 nucleotides: TGCGCCAGCAGCTTGGCCGAGGACACTGAAGCTTTCTTT. Its protein product is CASSLAEDTEAFF.

The genes are TRBV11-2 and TRBJ2-1; TRBD1 might be the D (5 bases). V lost 4 bases and J 6 bases, leaving 13 bases between the germline ends. The CDR3 sequence is 14 residues long. Germline CDR1 reads SGHAT; CDR2 reads FQNNGV. The CDR3 protein is CASSSLRGRNEQFF. CDR3 in DNA: TGTGCCAGCAGCTCCCTAAGGGGCCGCAATGAGCAGTTCTTC.

V is TRBV28 and J is TRBJ1-5; D unresolved. The germline CDR1 and CDR2 sequences are MDHEN and SYDVKM. V lost 11 bases and J lost 3, with 32 bases in between. CDR3 length: 19 amino acids. CDR3 protein: CAAQFRREVGRTNNQPQHF. The DNA of the CDR3 is TGTGCCGCACAGTTTCGACGGGAAGTCGGCCGAACAAACAATCAGCCCCAGCATTTT.

The V gene is TRBV4-2, the J gene TRBJ2-3, with a weak D call TRBD1 (6 bases). The CDR3 is made up of 20 amino acids. V was cut by 3 bases and J by 1 base, with 26 bases left in between. Germline CDR1 and CDR2: LGHNA and YNFKEQ. CDR3 region: CASSQETLRARGIGTDTQYF. The CDR3 bases are TGTGCCAGCAGCCAGGAAACGTTGCGAGCCAGGGGTATTGGCACAGATACGCAGTATTTT.

V usage is TRBV9 and J usage is TRBJ2-2; 8 bases match TRBD2. With 4 bases clipped from V and 2 bases from J, the junction kept 4 bases outside the gene matches. The CDR3 consists of 15 residues. Germline V gene data show CDR1 as SGDLS and CDR2 as YYNGEE. The CDR3 DNA sequence: TGTGCCAGCAGCAGTAGCGGGGTCAACACCGGGGAGCTGTTTTTT. Protein product: CASSSSGVNTGELFF.

CDR3 in amino acids: CASSEGNSLGQPQHF. As DNA, the CDR3 is TGTGCCAGCAGTGAAGGGAACAGTCTTGGTCAGCCCCAGCATTTT. The V gene is TRBV6-1, the J gene TRBJ1-5; D unclear. The CDR3 runs 15 residues. Trimming shortened V by 1 base and J by 6 bases, and 13 bases separated the two germline ends. Germline V gene lookup returns CDR1 MNHNS and CDR2 SASEGT.

The DNA of the CDR3 is TGTGCCAGCAGTTTTGGCCAGGGCCTTGGCGAGCAGTACTTC. Its protein product is CASSFGQGLGEQYF. The V and J genes are TRBV27 and TRBJ2-7, with a possible D match to TRBD1 (5 bases). The CDR3 extends over 14 amino acids. V was cut by 3 bases and J by 6 bases, with 15 bases left in between. CDR1 MNHEY and CDR2 SMNVEV come from the germline V gene (reference sequence).

The rearrangement links TRBV30 to TRBJ1-6, with D possibly TRBD1 on 5 matching bases. Trimming removed 2 bases at V and 9 bases at J, with 14 bases between. The CDR3 runs 14 residues. CDR1 is GTSNPN, CDR2 SVGIG, per germline (reference sequence). The CDR3 sequence is CAWSLGRGSSPLHF. CDR3 bases: TGTGCCTGGAGTTTAGGAAGGGGTAGTTCACCCCTCCACTTT.

V and J are TRBV15 and TRBJ2-5; tentatively, D is TRBD2 (6 bases). Between the trimmed V and J ends, which lost 3 bases and 4 bases, there was a span of 9 bases. The germline gives CDR1 LNHNV, CDR2 YYDKDF (reference sequence). This CDR3 spans 13 amino acids. In DNA form, the CDR3 reads TGTGCCACCAGCAGGCGCGGGGTAGAGACCCAGTACTTC. Protein product: CATSRRGVETQYF.

This clone was recorded a few times. The genes are TRBV11-2 and TRBJ1-1; tentative D call: TRBD1 (5 bases). The CDR3 covers 14 residues. Trimming removed 6 bases from V and 5 bases from J, with 16 bases in between. Germline-derived CDR1 and CDR2 are SGHAT and FQNNGV. In DNA, the CDR3 is TGTGCCAGCAGATCCGACAGCCTGGGGACTGAAGCTTTCTTT. Encoded protein: CASRSDSLGTEAFF.

The chain links TRBV2 to TRBJ1-5; D call uncertain. V was trimmed by 4 bases and J by 4 bases, leaving 8 bases between them. In germline, CDR1 is SNHLY, CDR2 FYNNEI. The CDR3 runs 13 residues. The CDR3 here is CASSVHLNQPQHF. Here the CDR3 DNA reads TGTGCCAGCAGTGTACACCTTAATCAGCCCCAGCATTTT. Looking up the rest from reference TRBV2 and TRBJ1-5 gives the full variable domain: EPEVTQTPSHQVTQMGQEVILRCVPISNHLYFYWYRQILGQKVEFLVSFYNNEISEKSEIFDDQFSVERPDGSNFTLKIRSTKLEDSAMYFCASSVHLNQPQHFGDGTRLSIL.

The J gene is TRBJ2-2, the V gene TRBV11-3, with TRBD2 as a possible D gene (6 bases). Trimming removed 1 base from V and 0 bases from J, with 12 bases in between. This CDR3 has 17 residues. Germline assignment: CDR1 SGHNT and CDR2 YENEEA. The CDR3: CASSLGASATNTGELFF. CDR3 bases: TGTGCCAGCAGCTTAGGCGCTAGCGCAACGAACACCGGGGAGCTGTTTTTT.

V is TRBV5-6 and J is TRBJ2-3, with a possible D match to TRBD2 (6 bases). The length of the CDR3 is 15 residues. The germline V gene has CDR1 SGHDT and CDR2 YYEEEE. V lost 3 bases to trimming and J lost 0 bases, with 11 bases between them. The CDR3 loop reads CASSSLASSTDTQYF. The CDR3 DNA follows: TGTGCCAGCAGCTCCCTAGCGTCAAGCACAGATACGCAGTATTTT.

This chain uses TRBV2 with TRBJ1-5; D may be TRBD1 (5 bases). Germline V CDR1 and CDR2: SNHLY, FYNNEI. V lost 8 bases to trimming and J lost 1 base, with 12 bases between them. The CDR3 totals 14 residues. Written as DNA, the CDR3 is TGTGCCAGCGGCGCGACAGAAAGCAATCAGCCCCAGCATTTT. Its translation: CASGATESNQPQHF.

The chain couples TRBV12-5 to TRBJ2-5; D is perhaps TRBD2 (6 bases). V lost 1 base to trimming and J lost 4 bases, with 10 bases between them. This CDR3 has 14 amino acids. Germline assignment: CDR1 LGHNT and CDR2 FRNRAP. The DNA for the CDR3 is TGTGCTAGTGGTTTGGGGACTACCGGAGAGACCCAGTACTTC. This gives the protein CASGLGTTGETQYF.

J is TRBJ2-2 and V is TRBV10-3; weak D call: TRBD2 (6 bases). Per germline, CDR1 ENHRY and CDR2 SYGVKD. The CDR3 consists of 17 residues. The ends were cut back, 2 bases at V and 3 bases at J, with 16 bases in the middle. The CDR3 protein is CAISEGHGGTYTGELFF. The CDR3 bases are TGTGCCATCAGTGAGGGGCACGGGGGTACGTACACCGGGGAGCTGTTTTTT.